This T cell receptor beta chain was identified in a study of blood T cell repertoires in COVID-19. Study overall: COVID-19 samples collected from the United States, Italy and Spain covered acute and convalescent phases. The analysed material was cDNA or gDNA that came from T cells, B-cell-depleted T cells, or PBMCs.

This clone has at least ten counts. Per the authors' pipeline: Amplification of reference gene primers was used by the study to estimate nucleated cell counts. TCRdb keeps only in-frame clones here, not all; method: immunoSEQ multiplex PCR. V and J calls plus clone size are reproduced from that table; the DNA served to infer D and trimming. The table includes roughly 63,000 clones, 70% to 85% detected once. Per the germline V gene, CDR1 is SGDLS and CDR2 is YYNGEE. The CDR3 loop spans 13 amino acids. Trimming took off 10 bases at V and 4 bases at J, with 17 bases between the two ends. Source material: peripheral blood. The gene calls are TRBV9 and TRBJ1-2, with a possible D match to TRBD1 (5 bases). This sequence was found in a human donor in a cohort sampled during active COVID-19. For the CDR3, the DNA is TGTGCCGGAAATGACAGAATCATCTATGGCTACACCTTC. Translating it yields CAGNDRIIYGYTF.